A selection of T cell receptor beta chains follows, all from one sample in a study of CD8 T cells in Susac syndrome. TCRdb ran MiXCR on the immunoSEQ multiplex PCR reads and lists one entry per CDR3 protein. The data contain about 210,000 distinct CDR3 sequences, approximately 94% of them singletons. The sequenced sample was CD4+ T cells from PBMCs. These receptors originate from a human donor with Susac syndrome. Both conserved end residues are part of each CDR3. D genes are given only for firm matches. The size entry is marked missing in some rows and otherwise reads once, few, many or a size class.

v_call	j_call	d_call	clone_size	cdr3_aa	cdr3_nt
TRBV7-8	TRBJ2-5	TRBD2	NA	CASTAGGAGKETQYF	TGTGCCAGCACCGCGGGGGGCGCCGGTAAAGAGACCCAGTACTTC
TRBV6-2/TRBV6-3	TRBJ2-6	TRBD1	NA	CASSGQGNPSGANVLTF	TGTGCCAGCAGTGGACAGGGGAACCCCTCTGGGGCCAACGTCCTGACTTTC
TRBV12-3/TRBV12-4	TRBJ1-1	TRBD1	NA	CASRFTGAGTEAFF	TGTGCCAGCAGATTTACAGGGGCGGGAACTGAAGCTTTCTTT
TRBV7-2	TRBJ1-5	TRBD1	NA	CASSPEAGQLNQPQHF	TGTGCCAGCAGCCCGGAAGCGGGACAGCTCAATCAGCCCCAGCATTTT
TRBV6-6	TRBJ2-7	TRBD2	NA	CASSERGGYEQYF	TGTGCCAGCAGTGAGCGGGGGGGCTACGAGCAGTACTTC
TRBV20-1	TRBJ1-1	NA	once	CSAPVTPNTEAFF	TGCAGTGCTCCTGTGACTCCGAACACTGAAGCTTTCTTT
TRBV20-1	TRBJ1-2	NA	once	CSARDQRETYGYTF	TGCAGTGCTAGAGATCAAAGAGAGACCTATGGCTACACCTTC
TRBV7-3	TRBJ2-7	NA	once	CASSLEAGSLGLQYF	TGTGCCAGCAGCTTAGAGGCCGGTTCGTTGGGGCTGCAGTACTTC
TRBV4-1	TRBJ2-1	TRBD2	once	CASSQALAESSYNEQFF	TGCGCCAGCAGCCAAGCCCTAGCGGAAAGCTCCTACAATGAGCAGTTCTTC
TRBV28	TRBJ2-4	TRBD2	NA	CASSGRRGVRDIQYF	TGTGCCAGCTCCGGGAGGCGGGGGGTTAGGGACATTCAGTACTTC
TRBV5-1	TRBJ2-1	NA	NA	CASSGGVNGLYNEQFF	TGCGCCAGCAGCGGAGGGGTCAACGGCCTTTACAATGAGCAGTTCTTC
TRBV29-1	TRBJ2-3	TRBD2	NA	CSVVGTSGDSTDTQYF	TGCAGCGTTGTGGGGACTAGCGGGGATTCCACAGATACGCAGTATTTT
TRBV30	TRBJ2-6	NA	NA	CAWALANVLTF	TGTGCCTGGGCATTGGCCAACGTCCTGACTTTC
TRBV20-1	TRBJ2-7	TRBD2	NA	CSARPLAGGEQYF	TGCAGTGCTAGACCACTAGCGGGGGGTGAGCAGTACTTC
TRBV5-1	TRBJ2-3	NA	NA	CASSLNSRDTQYF	TGCGCCAGCAGCTTGAACAGCCGAGATACGCAGTATTTT
TRBV6-1	TRBJ2-3	NA	NA	CASSETTSLSTDTQYF	TGTGCCAGCAGTGAAACGACTAGTCTTAGCACAGATACGCAGTATTTT
TRBV11-2	TRBJ1-1	NA	NA	CASRLARENTEAFF	TGTGCCAGCAGGTTAGCCAGGGAGAACACTGAAGCTTTCTTT
TRBV30	TRBJ2-5	NA	NA	CAWLQNEETQYF	TGTGCCTGGCTTCAAAATGAAGAGACCCAGTACTTC
TRBV19	TRBJ2-1	NA	NA	CASSIATYNEQFF	TGTGCCAGTAGTATCGCTACCTACAATGAGCAGTTCTTC
TRBV24-1	TRBJ2-3	NA	few	CATSDFQGTDTQYF	TGTGCCACCAGTGATTTCCAGGGAACAGATACGCAGTATTTT
TRBV29-1	TRBJ1-1	NA	NA	CSVVRDTEAFF	TGCAGCGTTGTGAGGGACACTGAAGCTTTCTTT
TRBV29-1	TRBJ1-1	NA	once	CSVRTGVTEAFF	TGCAGCGTCAGAACGGGGGTCACTGAAGCTTTCTTT
TRBV5-1	TRBJ2-7	TRBD1	NA	CASSMGDRDQGYEQYF	TGCGCCAGCAGCATGGGGGACAGGGATCAAGGCTACGAGCAGTACTTC
TRBV18	TRBJ2-2	NA	NA	CASSPSIENTGELFF	TGTGCCAGCTCACCAAGTATCGAGAACACCGGGGAGCTGTTTTTT
TRBV4-3	TRBJ1-6	NA	NA	CASSLGRYSGSNSPLHF	TGCGCCAGCAGCCTCGGAAGGTACAGTGGGTCAAATTCACCCCTCCACTTT
TRBV7-2	TRBJ1-2	NA	once	CASSEEAGVGYTF	TGTGCCAGCAGCGAGGAGGCAGGTGTTGGCTACACCTTC
TRBV7-9	TRBJ2-1	TRBD1	NA	CASSQRPGGASNEQFF	TGTGCCAGCAGCCAACGCCCAGGGGGCGCGTCCAATGAGCAGTTCTTC
TRBV7-2	TRBJ2-5	NA	once	CASSLPERVTETQYF	TGTGCCAGCAGCTTACCAGAAAGGGTGACGGAGACCCAGTACTTC
TRBV30	TRBJ1-1	NA	NA	CAWSKGHIEAFF	TGTGCCTGGAGTAAAGGACACATTGAAGCTTTCTTT
TRBV29-1	TRBJ1-1	TRBD1	NA	CSVAGQGNTEAFF	TGCAGCGTGGCGGGACAGGGGAACACTGAAGCTTTCTTT
TRBV6-6	TRBJ2-3	TRBD2	NA	CASSYLAGTDTQYF	TGTGCCAGCAGCTACCTAGCGGGCACAGATACGCAGTATTTT
TRBV12-3/TRBV12-4	TRBJ2-1	TRBD2	once	CASGSGGRSYNEQFF	TGTGCCAGCGGAAGCGGGGGGCGCTCCTACAATGAGCAGTTCTTC
TRBV30	TRBJ1-1	NA	NA	CAWSQGLNTEAFF	TGTGCCTGGAGTCAGGGCTTGAACACTGAAGCTTTCTTT
TRBV19	TRBJ2-2	NA	once	CASSTQGVSGELFF	TGTGCCAGTAGTACGCAGGGAGTCTCCGGGGAGCTGTTTTTT
TRBV20-1	TRBJ1-2	NA	NA	CSASPTTIPNYGYTF	TGCAGTGCTAGCCCCACGACGATACCGAACTATGGCTACACCTTC
TRBV12-3/TRBV12-4	TRBJ2-7	NA	NA	CASSFSGTYEQYF	TGTGCCAGCAGTTTTTCTGGTACCTACGAGCAGTACTTC
TRBV20-1	TRBJ1-4	NA	NA	CSALRGATNEKLFF	TGCAGTGCTTTAAGGGGGGCAACTAATGAAAAACTGTTTTTT
TRBV5-1	TRBJ2-3	NA	NA	CASSGGGDTDTQYF	TGCGCCAGCAGCGGGGGTGGCGACACAGATACGCAGTATTTT
TRBV29-1	TRBJ1-1	NA	once	CSVANGGATEAFF	TGCAGCGTTGCCAACGGGGGGGCAACTGAAGCTTTCTTT
TRBV18	TRBJ1-2	NA	few	CASSPSGDGYTF	TGTGCCAGCTCACCATCGGGGGATGGCTACACCTTC
TRBV20-1	TRBJ1-4	NA	once	CSATTPATNEKLFF	TGCAGTGCTACGACCCCGGCAACTAATGAAAAACTGTTTTTT
TRBV20-1	TRBJ2-4	NA	NA	CSARGQGSDIQYF	TGCAGTGCTAGGGGGCAGGGGTCGGACATTCAGTACTTC
TRBV10-3	TRBJ1-2	TRBD1	NA	CAIRPTDRDGGYTF	TGTGCCATCAGGCCCACAGACAGGGATGGAGGCTACACCTTC